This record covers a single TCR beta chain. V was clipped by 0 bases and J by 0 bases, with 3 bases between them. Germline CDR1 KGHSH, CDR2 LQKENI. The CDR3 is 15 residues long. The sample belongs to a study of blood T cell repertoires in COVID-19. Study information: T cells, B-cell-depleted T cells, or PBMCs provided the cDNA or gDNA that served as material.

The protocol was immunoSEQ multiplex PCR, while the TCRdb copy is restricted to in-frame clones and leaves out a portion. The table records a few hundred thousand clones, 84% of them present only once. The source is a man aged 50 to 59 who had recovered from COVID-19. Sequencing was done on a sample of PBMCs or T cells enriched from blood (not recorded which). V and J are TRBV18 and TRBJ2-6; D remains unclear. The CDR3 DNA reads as TGTGCCAGCTCACCACCCCGCTCTGGGGCCAACGTCCTGACTTTC. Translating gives CASSPPRSGANVLTF.